This T cell receptor (beta chain) was retrieved from a study of shared clonotypes between healthy human individuals. Study-level background: Per-donor plates numbered three CD4 naive, three CD4 memory, two CD8 naive and one CD8 memory. General study findings and limits: Represented diversity (both genetic and exposure-history) was limited by the small number of donors. Generally, naive subsets came out with larger estimated richness than memory subsets.

Produced via immunoSEQ multiplex PCR; TCRdb's table is partial and in-frame only. The table has about 2 million clones, approximately 94% seen once. In this sample, this clone turned up once. Its antigen remains unidentified. Trimming shortened V by 1 base and J by 5 bases, and 9 bases separated the two germline ends. Germline CDR1 and CDR2: SGHKS and YYEKEE (reference sequence). This CDR3 has 14 residues. The naive CD8 population came from CD45RO-negative cells selected for CCR7, without terminally differentiated effector memory CD45RA+ cells. The gene calls are TRBV5-5 and TRBJ1-4; D ambiguous. Sequencing was performed on naive CD8+ T cells sorted from blood. The sequence derives from a young man in good health. The CDR3 sequence: CASSLYLSNEKLFF. The CDR3 DNA reads as TGTGCCAGCAGCTTGTACCTCTCAAATGAAAAACTGTTTTTT.